A single sample is the source of the 9 T cell receptor beta chains below, sequenced in a study of PD-1 blockade in classical Hodgkin lymphoma. Some clones are missing from TCRdb's copy, which holds only in-frame ones; the method was immunoSEQ multiplex PCR. The sample yields about 110,000 clones, roughly 87% seen once. Relapse was seen in all patients after autologous stem cell transplantation, and brentuximab vedotin exposure was variable. Sequencing was performed on peripheral blood mononuclear cells (PBMCs), taken before the second cycle of nivolumab. The receptors here all came from a human donor with classical Hodgkin lymphoma.

The rearrangement links TRBV19 to TRBJ2-2, with TRBD1 identical over 7 bases. The CDR3 spans 15 residues. Germline CDR1 reads LNHDA; CDR2 reads SQIVND (reference sequence). The junction had 3 bases not matched to a gene; V was cut back by 4 bases and J by 1 base. The CDR3, as DNA: TGTGCCAGTAGTACGGGGACAGAGAACACCGGGGAGCTGTTTTTT. Translating it yields CASSTGTENTGELFF.

The table lists this clone with a count of one. V and J are TRBV28 and TRBJ2-2; TRBD1 agrees at 12 bases. V lost 6 bases to trimming and J lost 5 bases; unmatched junction nucleotides: 10. Germline CDR1 MDHEN, CDR2 SYDVKM. This CDR3 has 17 amino acids. CDR3: CASSQTGTGGLTGELFF. The CDR3 DNA reads as TGTGCCAGCAGCCAGACCGGGACAGGGGGCCTAACCGGGGAGCTGTTTTTT.

This clone has only one observation. The rearrangement joins TRBV5-4 to TRBJ2-3, with a weak D call TRBD2 (6 bases). V lost 4 bases and J 2 bases, leaving 14 bases between the germline ends. Germline assignment: CDR1 SGHNT and CDR2 YYREEE (reference sequence). This CDR3 contains 15 residues. The CDR3 nucleotides are TGTGCCAGCAGCGCCCCGGGAGTAACCACAGATACGCAGTATTTT. Protein sequence: CASSAPGVTTDTQYF.

This chain uses TRBV2 with TRBJ2-5; no reliable D call. CDR1 is SNHLY, CDR2 FYNNEI, per germline. Trimming stripped 6 bases from V and 2 bases from J, with 4 bases between. The length of the CDR3 is 11 residues. The CDR3 DNA is TGTGCCAGCAGCCCACAAGAGACCCAGTACTTC. Translating gives CASSPQETQYF. The variable domain in full, completed from reference TRBV2 and TRBJ2-5, reads EPEVTQTPSHQVTQMGQEVILRCVPISNHLYFYWYRQILGQKVEFLVSFYNNEISEKSEIFDDQFSVERPDGSNFTLKIRSTKLEDSAMYFCASSPQETQYFGPGTRLLVL.

This chain links TRBV21-1 with TRBJ2-1; the DNA was not used to check the table's D call, TRBD2. TRBV21-1 is annotated as a pseudogene. The CDR3 is 15 residues long. This CDR3 is CASTRGDVADNEQFF. The CDR3 region has the DNA TGTGCCAGCACCCGGGGGGACGTCGCCGACAATGAGCAGTTCTTC.

The rearrangement links TRBV30 to TRBJ2-1; D not certain. The V gene's germline CDR1 is GTSNPN and CDR2 SVGIG (reference sequence). The CDR3 has 14 amino acids. The ends were cut back, 5 bases at V and 0 bases at J, with 11 bases in the middle. Written as DNA, the CDR3 is TGTGCCTGGGATCGGGCGAGCTCCTACAATGAGCAGTTCTTC. This codes for CAWDRASSYNEQFF.

V usage is TRBV27 and J usage is TRBJ2-5; D may be TRBD1 or TRBD2 (6 bases each). V lost 3 bases and J lost 5, with 16 bases in between. This CDR3 spans 15 amino acids. CDR1 is MNHEY and CDR2 is SMNVEV in the germline V gene (reference sequence). The CDR3 DNA follows: TGTGCCAGCAGTTTTCAGGGGAGACGGGAGGAGACCCAGTACTTC. Its translation is CASSFQGRREETQYF.

The chain is built from TRBV9 and TRBJ2-1, with D maybe TRBD2 (5 bases). The CDR3 totals 16 residues. V lost 0 bases, J lost 0 bases, and 10 bases lay in between. Germline CDR1 reads SGDLS; CDR2 reads YYNGEE. CDR3 in DNA: TGTGCCAGCAGCGTAGGCGGCGGAGGCTCCTACAATGAGCAGTTCTTC. It yields the protein CASSVGGGGSYNEQFF.

The genes are TRBV9 and TRBJ2-7; the D is unclear. The length of the CDR3 is 14 residues. Germline-derived CDR1 and CDR2 are SGDLS and YYNGEE. Trimming took 0 bases from V and 4 from J, leaving 11 bases between them. The CDR3 DNA is TGTGCCAGCAGCGTAGGTCAGAGAAATTACGAGCAGTACTTC. It yields the protein CASSVGQRNYEQYF.